The entry that follows covers one T cell receptor (beta chain) sequence. The record originates from a study of blood T cell repertoires in COVID-19. Study-level background: Samples taken during acute and convalescent COVID-19 were collected in the United States, Italy and Spain.

CDR3 length equals 16 residues. Trimming left V 3 bases short and J 6 bases short, with 18 bases between. Study processing details: Quantification of nucleated cells was approximated via reference gene primer amplification. Method: immunoSEQ multiplex PCR; TCRdb's copy keeps in-frame clones and lacks some. V, J and clone size derive from that table, while D and trimming were established from the DNA sequence. Among about 250,000 clones listed, approximately 89% were seen once. The source of this sequence is a woman in her thirties with COVID-19, enrolled during active disease. The sequencing sample was made of peripheral blood. The chain has TRBV6-7 and TRBJ1-5; tentative D call: TRBD1 (5 bases). TRBV6-7 is noted as an ORF with a role that remains uncertain. The DNA of the CDR3 is TGTGCCAGCAGTTATGGTCGTCAGGGCAGTAGTCAGCCCCAGCATTTT. It encodes CASSYGRQGSSQPQHF.